These T cell receptor beta chains were read from a single sample in a study of yellow fever vaccine responses in identical twins. TCRdb re-analysed the RT-PCR reads in MiXCR, keeping a single row per CDR3 protein. This sample carries approximately 15,000 distinct CDR3 sequences, 65% to 85% of them seen once, and the ten largest clones take about 0.66%. Material: T cells from blood (PBMCs), unsorted or a sorted subset (not recorded which), obtained before or after yellow fever vaccination (not recorded which). The receptors stem from a woman aged 18-30 years who received the yellow fever vaccine. The conserved cysteine and the conserved F or W are not part of the CDR3 here.

>TRBV2|TRBJ1-5
ASRDSEAGGQPQH
>TRBV5-5|TRBJ1-3
ASSLGPMATGNTIY
>TRBV20-1|TRBJ1-6
SARKTGGNSPLH
>TRBV2|TRBJ1-5
ASRDQDRTNQPQH
>TRBV20-1|TRBJ2-2
SATTGVGELF
>TRBV18|TRBJ2-2
ASSLSAAASNTGELF
>TRBV19|TRBJ2-3
ASSLRGLAGTDTQY
>TRBV6-1|TRBJ2-1
ASSERARAGSSYNEQF
>TRBV14|TRBJ1-2
ASSLSHGYGYT
>TRBV29-1|TRBJ1-1
SVLRGSLSTEAF
>TRBV29-1|TRBJ2-1
SAPKHWDRYNEQF
>TRBV6-5|TRBJ2-7
ASSYLQGYEQY
>TRBV18|TRBJ2-7
ASSPPGLTSYEQY
>TRBV20-1|TRBJ2-1
SARYSGRNPYNEQF
>TRBV27|TRBJ2-5
ASSSGTGKRETQY
>TRBV18|TRBJ2-1
ASSPFQGGTYNEQF
>TRBV29-1|TRBJ2-1
SVVVLVAYPDNEQF
>TRBV29-1|TRBJ1-1
SGGGVDTEAF
>TRBV4-2|TRBJ2-1
ASSPRLAGGSNEQF
>TRBV5-1|TRBJ2-1
ASSFPTREQF
>TRBV23-1|TRBJ1-5
ASNTQARTGGSNQPQH
>TRBV10-3|TRBJ2-1
AISITQSSYNEQF
>TRBV2|TRBJ2-1
ASSVTGWGNEQF
>TRBV9|TRBJ2-2
ASSPTSGTYTGELF
>TRBV19|TRBJ1-2
ASIQQGYGYT
>TRBV28|TRBJ2-1
ASTPKARLSNEQF
>TRBV7-2|TRBJ2-2
ASSLYRDTGELF
>TRBV21-1|TRBJ1-6
ASSKMGGLSSYNSPLH
>TRBV20-1|TRBJ2-7
SARRLDNYEQY
>TRBV4-2|TRBJ1-6
ASSLDGSYYNSPLH
>TRBV6-2/TRBV6-3|TRBJ1-5
ASSYLRGLSNQPQH
>TRBV5-4|TRBJ1-4
ASSRTGNEKLF
>TRBV18|TRBJ1-1
ASSPPAGGALNTEAF
>TRBV10-3|TRBJ2-2
AISESFPGELF
>TRBV18|TRBJ2-4
ASSNRPEAKNIQY
>TRBV13|TRBJ2-3
ASRGTRTDTQY
>TRBV13|TRBJ2-7
ASTGNHGPYEQY
>TRBV4-1|TRBJ1-2
ASSQVVYSDYGYT
>TRBV5-1|TRBJ2-1
ASSLALTGRNEQF
>TRBV15|TRBJ1-1
ATSNERGNTEAF
>TRBV12-5|TRBJ2-5
ASGTRPASGPLGPQETQY
>TRBV11-3|TRBJ2-1
ASSFTIYNEQF
>TRBV20-1|TRBJ1-3
SARGASGGGNTIY
>TRBV2|TRBJ2-7
ASREDTDYEQY
>TRBV18|TRBJ2-1
ASSPPGPVGEQF
>TRBV11-1|TRBJ1-3
ASSLEAGRGNTIY
>TRBV12-3/TRBV12-4|TRBJ2-3
ASSLVGGTDTQY